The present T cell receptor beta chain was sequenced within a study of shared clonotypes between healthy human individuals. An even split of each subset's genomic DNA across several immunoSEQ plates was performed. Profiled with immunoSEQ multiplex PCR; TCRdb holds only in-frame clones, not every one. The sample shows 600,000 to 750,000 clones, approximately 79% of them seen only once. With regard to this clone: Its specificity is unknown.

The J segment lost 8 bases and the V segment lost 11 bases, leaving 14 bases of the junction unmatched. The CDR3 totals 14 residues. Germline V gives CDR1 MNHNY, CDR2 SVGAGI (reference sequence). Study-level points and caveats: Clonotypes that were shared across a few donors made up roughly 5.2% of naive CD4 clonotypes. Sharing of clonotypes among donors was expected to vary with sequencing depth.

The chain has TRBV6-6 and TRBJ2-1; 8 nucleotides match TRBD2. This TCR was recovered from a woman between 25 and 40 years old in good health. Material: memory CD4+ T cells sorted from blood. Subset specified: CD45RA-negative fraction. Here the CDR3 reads CAGGSAGDDDEQFF. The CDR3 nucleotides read TGTGCCGGGGGTTCAGCGGGAGACGACGATGAGCAGTTCTTC.